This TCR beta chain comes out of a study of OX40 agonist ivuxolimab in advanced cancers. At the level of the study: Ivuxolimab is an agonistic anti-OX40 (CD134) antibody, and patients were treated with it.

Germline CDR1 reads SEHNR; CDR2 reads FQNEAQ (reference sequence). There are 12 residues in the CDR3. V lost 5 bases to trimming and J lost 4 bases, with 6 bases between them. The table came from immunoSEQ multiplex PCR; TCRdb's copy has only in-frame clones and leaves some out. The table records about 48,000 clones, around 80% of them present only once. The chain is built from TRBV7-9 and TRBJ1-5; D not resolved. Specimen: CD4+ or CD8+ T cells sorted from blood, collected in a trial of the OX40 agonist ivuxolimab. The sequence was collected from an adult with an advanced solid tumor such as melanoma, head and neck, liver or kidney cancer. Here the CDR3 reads CASSALNQPQHF. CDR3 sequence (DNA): TGTGCCAGCAGCGCCCTAAATCAGCCCCAGCATTTT.